In its sample, the clone carrying this TCR beta chain was seen a few times. The CDR3 is made up of 15 amino acids. CDR1 is KGHSH, CDR2 LQKENI, per germline. The V gene lost 2 bases and the J gene lost 0 bases, with 10 bases spanning the gap. TCRdb re-called the 5' RACE reads through MiXCR, storing one row per CDR3 protein. The data hold 150,000 to 200,000 distinct CDR3 sequences, with roughly 11% observed a single time. The entry originates in a study of T-cell memory formation after mild COVID-19. Turning to the study itself: There were largely donor-specific TCR clusters.

The material sequenced was PBMCs or a T cell subset sorted from them (not recorded which). This chain connects TRBV18 to TRBJ1-1, with no clear D. This sequence was found in a man aged 18 to 29 who had mild COVID-19 (a few samples of this study predate the infection). Cell type and time point are not known. CDR3 DNA sequence: TGTGCCAGCTCACCAGGTACAGAGATGAACACTGAAGCTTTCTTT. Residues: CASSPGTEMNTEAFF.